This T cell receptor (beta chain) was retrieved from a study of siplizumab effects on memory and regulatory T cells (dated by TCRdb to the late 2010s). Regarding the research as a whole: The study examined how the anti-CD2 antibody siplizumab affects alloreactive T-cell subsets in allogeneic mixed lymphocyte reactions built from human PBMCs.

Sorted unstimulated T cells, along with proliferating T cells recovered from mixed lymphocyte reactions, underwent TCRbeta CDR3 sequencing. Fresh whole blood from 9 to 10 HLA-typed healthy donors served as the source for isolating PBMCs. Unstimulated CD4+ non-regulatory T cells were FACS-sorted to map the origin of alloreactive clones. The V and J ends are trimmed by 5 bases and 5 bases, leaving 12 bases between them. Looking up the germline V gene yields CDR1 SNHLY and CDR2 FYNNEI. The CDR3 runs 13 amino acids, cysteine and phenylalanine included. The kept DNA is CDR3 alone, 39 bases in frame from the first base. Library prep was done by the immunoSEQ multiplex PCR assay. Roughly 10^5 TCR templates per sample were assayed on the deep sequencing platform. Genomic DNA extracted from sorted T cells was the material used for TCRbeta CDR3 sequencing. As for the authors' bioinformatics: The R programming language was used for the clonal analysis of the TCRbeta CDR3 data. Comparing unstimulated samples against CFSE-low samples taken after the reaction was how alloreactive CD4+ and CD8+ clones were defined. By matching sequences to the repertoires of sorted unstimulated Treg and non-Treg cells, each alloreactive CD4+ clone was assigned a regulatory or non-regulatory origin. TCRdb limited this immuneACCESS table to in-frame rearrangements with V and J called. A share of clones is missing; checked studies link under half to unresolved V genes, and the rest is unexplained. D and trimming come from the DNA, and the V and J calls and clone size come from that table. For this sample the table gives around 100,000 clones, of which about 95% were detected only once. The ten largest make up approximately 1.4% of the sample.

As to this clone: Its specific antigen is unknown. No base-level quality is on record; no much larger clone is a single base apart.

The paper's findings and limits, for the study overall: In reactions with siplizumab, an average of around 70% of mappable alloreactive CD4+ clones were Treg-derived, compared with 26.9% in control reactions. The cumulative frequency of alloreactive sequences that could be traced back to unstimulated CD4+ memory T cells was significantly reduced by siplizumab. Greater diversity appeared to be present in unstimulated naive T cells than in memory T cells, and a substantial contribution to the alloresponse seemed to be made by naive cells. Because sequences below about 10^-5 frequency were poorly captured, only a minor fraction of alloreactive clones could be mapped to unstimulated subsets. For roughly 80-96% of proliferating CD4+ or CD8+ clones, no naive or memory phenotype could be assigned. The suppressive function of proliferating Tregs from siplizumab cultures was not functionally confirmed.

The clonotype originates from a human donor in good health. Sequences were obtained from non-Treg CD4+ T cells sorted from blood. This specimen's cell subset or site label, per the study, means: FACS-sorted unstimulated CD4+ non-regulatory T cells. The chain is made from TRBV2 and TRBJ2-5; a tentative D match to TRBD1 spans 5 bases. The DNA sequence is TGTGCCAGCAGTCTGAGGTCAGGGGAGACCCAGTACTTC. Its translation reads: CASSLRSGETQYF.